The entry that follows covers one TCR beta chain sequence. This record belongs to a study of blood T cell repertoires in COVID-19. Study overall: Spain, Italy and the United States supplied samples that represented acute and convalescent COVID-19. PBMCs, B-cell-depleted T cells, or T cells provided the cDNA or gDNA that made up the material.

In the original workflow: Estimated nucleated cell counts came from reference gene primer amplification. Profiling relied on immunoSEQ multiplex PCR, and the TCRdb table lists in-frame clones only, not all of them. From that table come the V and J calls and clone size; the DNA was used to work out D and trimming. The sample consists of more than 200,000 clones, roughly 88% of them appearing once. This CDR3 spans 15 amino acids. V was pared by 3 bases and J by 4 bases, with 5 bases of the junction left unmatched. Germline CDR1 SGHTA, CDR2 FQGNSA. Sequencing used peripheral blood. The clonotype originates from a man at least 80 years old with acute or convalescent COVID-19. This chain joins TRBV7-2 and TRBJ2-2; TRBD1 matches at 7 bases. CDR3: CASSFSTGSTGELFF. The CDR3 nucleotides read TGTGCCAGCAGCTTCTCGACAGGGAGCACCGGGGAGCTGTTTTTT.